The T cell receptor beta chain described here comes from a study of TIL therapy for anti-PD-1-resistant metastatic lung cancer. The wider study: Tumors carried a median about 1.4 non-synonymous mutations per megabase.

Documented time point: pre-treatment sample, taken before nivolumab and TIL therapy. The tumor samples were excised metastases, mostly pleural nodules or supraclavicular lymph nodes. Study-level results: TIL cultures after expansion showed higher clonality and lower diversity than baseline tumor (median about 6% vs 30%). Treatment-naive, never-smoker and oncogene-addicted patients were overrepresented in this highly selected cohort. Many TIL product clones were absent from baseline tumor, suggesting clonal contraction.

This clone has just a few counts. Its cognate antigen is unknown. Sequencing used immunoSEQ v3. The repertoire was sequenced with immunoSEQ multiplex PCR; TCRdb's copy has only in-frame clones and lacks some. The data hold under 100,000 clones, with just over 65% observed a single time. Between the trimmed V and J ends, which lost 0 bases and 1 base, there was a span of 3 bases. This CDR3 is built from 14 residues. CDR1 and CDR2 from the germline V gene are SGHTA and FQGTGA. This material consisted of tumor tissue, taken at baseline. The J gene is TRBJ2-2, the V gene TRBV7-3, with D hard to call. The sequence was collected from a person aged 25-79 years with non-small cell lung cancer. As DNA, the CDR3 is TGTGCCAGCAGCTTAACGGAGAACACCGGGGAGCTGTTTTTT. The encoded protein is CASSLTENTGELFF.